One and the same sample provided the 20 T cell receptor beta chains below, sequenced in a study of OX40 agonist ivuxolimab in advanced cancers. Only in-frame clones appear in the TCRdb table, and some are missing; sequencing was by immunoSEQ multiplex PCR. The sample lists about 76,000 clones, approximately 88% occurring once. The source material was CD4+ or CD8+ T cells sorted from blood, sampled in a trial of the OX40 agonist ivuxolimab. These receptors all stem from an adult with an advanced solid tumor such as melanoma, head and neck, liver or kidney cancer.

The table lists this clone with a few counts. The chain is built from TRBV11-2 and TRBJ2-3; a possible D gene is TRBD2 (5 bases). Germline CDR1 SGHAT, CDR2 FQNNGV. Trimming removed 1 base at V and 0 bases at J, with 11 bases between. The length of the CDR3 is 16 residues. The CDR3 sequence is CASSLGTSLSTDTQYF. For the CDR3, the DNA is TGTGCCAGCAGCTTAGGAACTAGTTTGAGCACAGATACGCAGTATTTT.

The chain combines TRBV7-9 with TRBJ2-5; D is unresolved. With 5 bases removed from V and 5 bases from J, the gap between germline ends came to 18 bases. The CDR3 contains 15 residues. The germline gives CDR1 SEHNR, CDR2 FQNEAQ (reference sequence). CDR3 nucleotide sequence: TGTGCCAGCAGCCCCGGAGTTTCCTCCCGCGAGACCCAGTACTTC. This translates into CASSPGVSSRETQYF.

The chain has TRBV2 and TRBJ2-7, with D possibly TRBD2 on 6 matching bases. The CDR3 has 12 amino acids. From germline, CDR1 is SNHLY and CDR2 FYNNEI. V was shortened by 6 bases and J by 4 bases, with 10 bases between the two germline ends. For the CDR3, the DNA is TGTGCCAGCAGGGACTACTTATACGAGCAGTACTTC. Translated: CASRDYLYEQYF.

The rearrangement links TRBV5-4 to TRBJ2-7; 7 nucleotides align to TRBD2. V lost 3 bases to trimming and J lost 6 bases; unmatched junction nucleotides: 6. CDR3 size: 13 residues. Germline values: CDR1 SGHNT, CDR2 YYREEE (reference sequence). The CDR3 reads CASSSTSVGEQYF. DNA for the CDR3: TGTGCCAGCAGCTCTACTAGCGTAGGCGAGCAGTACTTC.

The rearrangement uses TRBV19 and TRBJ1-5, with TRBD1 matching 8 bases. With V trimmed by 6 bases and J by 6 bases, 7 bases remained unmatched. This CDR3 comprises 14 residues. The germline V gene encodes CDR1 LNHDA and CDR2 SQIVND (reference sequence). As DNA, the CDR3 is TGTGCCAGTAGCCACGGACAGGGTGTTCAGCCCCAGCATTTT. Residues: CASSHGQGVQPQHF.

This clone was counted once. The chain has TRBV2 and TRBJ2-1; D perhaps matches TRBD2 (6 bases). The germline V gene encodes CDR1 SNHLY and CDR2 FYNNEI. This CDR3 has 18 residues. The ends were cut back, 10 bases at V and 0 bases at J, with 25 bases in the middle. CDR3 DNA sequence: TGTGCCACATACCTTTTACGGGGGATGAGCGGCTCCTACAATGAGCAGTTCTTC. Protein sequence: CATYLLRGMSGSYNEQFF.

V usage is TRBV2 and J usage is TRBJ2-4; D possibly corresponds to TRBD2 (6 bases). This CDR3 is built from 15 residues. Germline values: CDR1 SNHLY, CDR2 FYNNEI. V lost 6 bases and J lost 4, with 16 bases in between. The CDR3 region is CASRPAGTEKNIQYF. The CDR3 region has the DNA TGTGCCAGCAGACCAGCCGGGACTGAAAAAAACATTCAGTACTTC.

This chain connects TRBV5-1 to TRBJ1-4; a weak D match, TRBD1 (6 bases). The CDR3 is 14 residues long. CDR1 SGHRS and CDR2 YFSETQ come from the germline V gene. Trimming cost V 6 bases and J 5 bases, with 14 bases left between them. The CDR3 DNA follows: TGCGCCAGCACCGAAGGGGGGCGAAATGAAAAACTGTTTTTT. Translated: CASTEGGRNEKLFF.

The V call is TRBV15, the J call TRBJ2-1; 8 nucleotides align to TRBD2. CDR3 length: 16 residues. Germline trimming cut 0 bases from V and 8 bases from J; bases unmatched to any gene: 9. From germline, CDR1 is LNHNV and CDR2 YYDKDF (reference sequence). The CDR3 here is CATSREMAGGTDEQFF. In nucleotides, the CDR3 is TGTGCCACCAGCAGAGAAATGGCGGGAGGTACCGATGAGCAGTTCTTC.

The chain carries TRBV2 and TRBJ2-3, with D tentatively TRBD1 (6 bases). Germline V lookup: CDR1 SNHLY, CDR2 FYNNEI. The V end was cut by 8 bases, the J end by 2 bases, with 11 bases between. The CDR3 length is 13 residues. Here the CDR3 reads CASRDTNTDTQYF. In nucleotides, the CDR3 is TGTGCCAGCCGGGACACCAACACAGATACGCAGTATTTT.

The V call is TRBV27, the J call TRBJ2-3; no firm D call. V lost 1 base and J 2 bases, leaving 16 bases between the germline ends. In germline, CDR1 is MNHEY, CDR2 SMNVEV (reference sequence). The CDR3 is 17 amino acids. The CDR3 nucleotides read TGTGCCAGCAGTTTATTAAGACTCCCCCTTGCCACAGATACGCAGTATTTT. It is translated as CASSLLRLPLATDTQYF.

The chain couples TRBV7-9 to TRBJ1-1, with D possibly TRBD1 on 5 matching bases. Germline CDR1 is SEHNR and CDR2 is FQNEAQ (reference sequence). The CDR3 loop spans 14 amino acids. V lost 5 bases and J 5 bases, leaving 15 bases between the germline ends. CDR3 in amino acids: CASSPGGSGTEAFF. CDR3 in DNA: TGTGCCAGCAGCCCCGGGGGTTCTGGGACTGAAGCTTTCTTT.

This chain uses TRBV19 with TRBJ2-5; D ambiguous. This CDR3 comprises 16 residues. V was clipped by 5 bases and J by 5 bases, with 21 bases between them. CDR1 and CDR2 from the germline V gene are LNHDA and SQIVND (reference sequence). The CDR3 is CASSSRSTPREETQYF. In DNA form, the CDR3 reads TGTGCCAGTAGTTCGAGATCAACTCCCCGCGAGGAGACCCAGTACTTC.

The V gene is TRBV11-2, the J gene TRBJ2-7; TRBD2 aligns across 14 bases. CDR1 SGHAT and CDR2 FQNNGV come from the germline V gene. Losses at the gene ends were 4 bases for V and 2 bases for J; bases not matched to a gene: 10. The CDR3 loop spans 18 amino acids. For the CDR3, the DNA is TGTGCCAGCAGCTCGACTAGCGGGAGGGCCTTGCGACCCTACGAGCAGTACTTC. It codes for CASSSTSGRALRPYEQYF. The full variable domain, rest sourced from reference TRBV11-2 and TRBJ2-7, is EAGVAQSPRYKIIEKRQSVAFWCNPISGHATLYWYQQILGQGPKLLIQFQNNGVVDDSQLPKDRFSAERLKGVDSTLKIQPAKLEDSAVYLCASSSTSGRALRPYEQYFGPGTRLTVT.

The chain carries TRBV9 and TRBJ2-3; D ambiguous. The length of the CDR3 is 13 residues. Trimming removed 0 bases at V and 6 bases at J, with 8 bases between. Germline CDR1 is SGDLS and CDR2 is YYNGEE. CDR3 bases: TGTGCCAGCAGCGTAGAGGCCACGGATACGCAGTATTTT. It is translated as CASSVEATDTQYF.

V and J are TRBV28 and TRBJ2-4, with 9 nucleotides matching TRBD1. Germline V gives CDR1 MDHEN, CDR2 SYDVKM. This CDR3 region has 18 residues. The V gene end was trimmed by 8 bases and the J gene end by 2 bases; junction bases not matched to a gene: 16. The CDR3 region has the DNA TGTGCCAGCGGTCCCACCAACAGGGGGCGACGTACCAAAAACATTCAGTACTTC. It is translated as CASGPTNRGRRTKNIQYF.

The chain carries TRBV10-3 and TRBJ2-7, with 8 bases aligning to TRBD2. Trimming removed 3 bases from V and 2 bases from J; junction bases left unmatched: 9. The CDR3 covers 16 residues. Germline assignment: CDR1 ENHRY and CDR2 SYGVKD. CDR3 bases: TGTGCCATCAGTGACTACACTAGCGGCCGAACCTACGAGCAGTACTTC. Translation gives CAISDYTSGRTYEQYF.

V gene TRBV27 combines with J gene TRBJ1-2; 10 nucleotides line up with TRBD1. CDR1 and CDR2 (germline): MNHEY, SMNVEV (reference sequence). The junction had 8 bases not matched to a gene; V was cut back by 3 bases and J by 10 bases. There are 14 residues in the CDR3. In DNA, the CDR3 is TGTGCCAGCAGTTTGCCCGGGACAGGGGAAGCCTACACCTTC. Its protein product is CASSLPGTGEAYTF.

The V gene is TRBV28, the J gene TRBJ2-7, with TRBD1 as a possible D gene (5 bases). Germline lookup yields CDR1 MDHEN and CDR2 SYDVKM. The CDR3 runs to 11 residues. The V end was cut by 7 bases, the J end by 8 bases, with 12 bases between. The chain's CDR3 is CASMSPGQQYF. CDR3 DNA: TGTGCCAGCATGAGTCCAGGGCAGCAGTACTTC.

This sequence joins TRBV28 and TRBJ2-7; no firm D call. The CDR3 length is 11 residues. Trimming took off 3 bases at V and 3 bases at J, with 3 bases between the two ends. Looked up from germline, CDR1 is MDHEN and CDR2 is SYDVKM. CDR3 in DNA: TGTGCCAGCAGTTTTCGCTACGAGCAGTACTTC. The encoded protein is CASSFRYEQYF.